This TCR beta chain came from a study of cytomegalovirus exposure and HLA in healthy donors. It was healthy bone marrow donors who served as donors. Study results and caveats: A prior analysis recorded that most TCR beta V segments were productive about 90% or about 30% of the time.

Concerning this clone: What it recognizes is unknown.

PCR involved 60 Vbeta and 13 Jbeta primers. Clones were sequenced by immunoSEQ multiplex PCR, and TCRdb holds only the in-frame ones, with some missing. Counted here are about 90,000 clones, roughly 70% occurring once; the ten biggest clones make up around 20%. The sequence was obtained from a young man in good health and CMV-seropositive. Sequencing used PBMCs.

The CDR3 is CASSSGTEKLFF. CDR3 DNA sequence: TGTGCCAGCAGCTCTGGGACAGAAAAACTGTTTTTT. J is TRBJ1-4 and V is TRBV7-9; a possible D gene is TRBD1 (6 bases). V was trimmed by 4 bases and J by 8 bases, leaving 8 bases between them. CDR3 length: 12 amino acids. Germline assignment: CDR1 SEHNR and CDR2 FQNEAQ (reference sequence).